This entry concerns a single TCR beta chain. The data stem from a study of blood T cell repertoires in COVID-19. Study overall: From the United States, Italy and Spain came samples of acute and convalescent COVID-19. In each case, the material was cDNA or gDNA derived from T cells, B-cell-depleted T cells, or PBMCs.

The germline V gene encodes CDR1 LGHNA and CDR2 YSLEER. There are 16 residues in the CDR3. The V and J ends lost 1 base and 3 bases respectively, with 12 bases between them. As processed by the authors: Counts of nucleated cells, estimated from reference gene primer amplification, were obtained. The table came from immunoSEQ multiplex PCR; TCRdb's copy has only in-frame clones and leaves some out. V and J calls and clone size are those listed in that table; D and trimming were worked out from the DNA. The sample has some 370,000 clones, nearly 90% seen once. The chain is built from TRBV4-3 and TRBJ2-2; no reliable D call. This receptor was taken from a man aged 18 to 35 with active or convalescent COVID-19. Sequencing was done on a sample of peripheral blood. The CDR3 DNA reads as TGCGCCAGCAGCCAAGCCTCCCCTATTTACACCGGGGAGCTGTTTTTT. It yields the protein CASSQASPIYTGELFF.